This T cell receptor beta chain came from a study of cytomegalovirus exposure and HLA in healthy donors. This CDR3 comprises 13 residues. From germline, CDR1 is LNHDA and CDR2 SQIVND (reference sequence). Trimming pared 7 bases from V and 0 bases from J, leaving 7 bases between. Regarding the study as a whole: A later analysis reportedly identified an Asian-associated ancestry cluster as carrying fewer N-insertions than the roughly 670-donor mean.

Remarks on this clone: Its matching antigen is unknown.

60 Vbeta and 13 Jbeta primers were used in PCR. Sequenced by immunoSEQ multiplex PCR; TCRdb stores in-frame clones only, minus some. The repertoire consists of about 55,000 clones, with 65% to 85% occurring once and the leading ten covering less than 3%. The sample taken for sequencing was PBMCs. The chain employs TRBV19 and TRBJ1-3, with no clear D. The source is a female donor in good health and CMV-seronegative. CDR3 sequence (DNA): TGTGCCAGTATAGTGAGCTCTGGAAACACCATATATTTT. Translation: CASIVSSGNTIYF.